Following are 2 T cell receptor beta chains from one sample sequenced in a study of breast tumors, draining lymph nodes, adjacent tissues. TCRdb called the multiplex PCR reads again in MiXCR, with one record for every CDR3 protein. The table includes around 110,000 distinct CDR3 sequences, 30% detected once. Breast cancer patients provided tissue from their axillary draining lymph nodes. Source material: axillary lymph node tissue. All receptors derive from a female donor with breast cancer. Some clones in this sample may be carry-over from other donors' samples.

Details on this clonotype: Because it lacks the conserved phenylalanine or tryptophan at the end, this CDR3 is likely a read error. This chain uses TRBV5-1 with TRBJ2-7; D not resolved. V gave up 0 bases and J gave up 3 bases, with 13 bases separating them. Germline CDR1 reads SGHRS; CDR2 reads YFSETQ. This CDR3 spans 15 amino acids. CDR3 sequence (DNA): TGCGCCAGCAGCTTGGCCGAAAGCTGGGGCTACGAGCAGTACCTC. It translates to CASSLAESWGYEQYL.

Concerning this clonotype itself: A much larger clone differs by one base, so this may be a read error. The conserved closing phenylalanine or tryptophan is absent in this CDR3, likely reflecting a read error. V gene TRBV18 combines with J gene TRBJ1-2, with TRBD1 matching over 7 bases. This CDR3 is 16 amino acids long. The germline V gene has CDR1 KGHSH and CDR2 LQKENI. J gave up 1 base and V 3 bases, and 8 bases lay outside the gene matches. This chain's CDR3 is CASSPYGTALNYGYTS. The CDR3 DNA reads TGTGCCAGCTCACCCTACGGGACAGCTCTTAACTATGGCTACACCTCC.